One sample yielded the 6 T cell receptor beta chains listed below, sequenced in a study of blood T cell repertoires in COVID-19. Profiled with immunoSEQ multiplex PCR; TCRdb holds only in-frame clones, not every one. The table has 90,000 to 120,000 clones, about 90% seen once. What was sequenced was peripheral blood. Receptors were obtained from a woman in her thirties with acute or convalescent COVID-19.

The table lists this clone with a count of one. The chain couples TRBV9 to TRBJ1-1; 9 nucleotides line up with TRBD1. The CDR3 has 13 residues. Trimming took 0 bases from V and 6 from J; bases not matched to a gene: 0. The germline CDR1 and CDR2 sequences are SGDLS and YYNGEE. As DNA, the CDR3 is TGTGCCAGCAGCGTAGGGACAGGGGCTGAAGCTTTCTTT. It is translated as CASSVGTGAEAFF.

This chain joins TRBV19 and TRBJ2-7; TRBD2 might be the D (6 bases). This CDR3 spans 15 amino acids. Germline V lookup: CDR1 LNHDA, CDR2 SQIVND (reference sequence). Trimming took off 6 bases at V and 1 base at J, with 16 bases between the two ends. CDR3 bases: TGTGCCAGTAGCCTGGGACTTAACCAATCCTACGAGCAGTACTTC. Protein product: CASSLGLNQSYEQYF.

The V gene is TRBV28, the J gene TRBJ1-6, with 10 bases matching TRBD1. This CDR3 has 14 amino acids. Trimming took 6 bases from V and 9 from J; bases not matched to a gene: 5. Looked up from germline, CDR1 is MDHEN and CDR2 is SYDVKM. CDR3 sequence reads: CASSPGQGSSPLHF. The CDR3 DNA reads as TGTGCCAGCAGCCCGGGACAGGGGTCTTCACCCCTCCACTTT.

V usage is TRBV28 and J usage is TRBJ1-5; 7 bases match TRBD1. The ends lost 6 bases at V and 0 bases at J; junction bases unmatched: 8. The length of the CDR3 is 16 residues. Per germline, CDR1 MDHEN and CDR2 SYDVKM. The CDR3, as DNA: TGTGCCAGCAGGGATGACAGGGTTTATAGCAATCAGCCCCAGCATTTT. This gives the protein CASRDDRVYSNQPQHF.

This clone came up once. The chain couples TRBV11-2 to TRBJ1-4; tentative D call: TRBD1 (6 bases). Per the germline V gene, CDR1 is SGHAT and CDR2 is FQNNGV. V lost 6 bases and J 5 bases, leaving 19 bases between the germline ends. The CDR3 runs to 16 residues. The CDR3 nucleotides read TGTGCCAGCAGACTGCAACCGACAGGAGACAATGAAAAACTGTTTTTT. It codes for CASRLQPTGDNEKLFF.

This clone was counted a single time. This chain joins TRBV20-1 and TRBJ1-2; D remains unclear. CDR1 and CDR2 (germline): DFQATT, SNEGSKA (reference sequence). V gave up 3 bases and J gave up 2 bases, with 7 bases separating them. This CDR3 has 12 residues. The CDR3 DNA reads TGCAGTGCTAGTAGCGGAAACTATGGCTACACCTTC. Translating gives CSASSGNYGYTF.